The clone carrying this TCR beta chain was found a few times. What it binds is unknown. These data come from a study of T cell responses to AZD1222 COVID-19 vaccine. Findings and caveats of the study: Without day 14 samples, only post-peak T cell repertoires were studied. Elevations in Spike-specific TCR breadth and depth followed administration of two AZD1222 doses. Recipients of AZD1222 seropositive at baseline numbered only 6 or 7.

The method was immunoSEQ multiplex PCR; TCRdb's version includes in-frame clones alone and lacks a portion of them. This table has roughly 150,000 clones, approximately 94% appearing once. The CDR3 totals 14 residues. The ends were cut back, 5 bases at V and 4 bases at J, with 12 bases in the middle. Per germline, CDR1 LNHDA and CDR2 SQIVND (reference sequence). V usage is TRBV19 and J usage is TRBJ2-1; possibly TRBD2 for D (6 bases). Sequenced here: peripheral blood, sampled 28 days after the second AZD1222 dose. The TCR sequence derives from an adult who received the AZD1222 COVID-19 vaccine. The CDR3 loop reads CASSASVEYNEQFF. CDR3 bases: TGTGCCAGTAGTGCTAGCGTCGAGTACAATGAGCAGTTCTTC.